This T cell receptor (beta chain) was profiled in a study of shared clonotypes between healthy human individuals. Trimming pared 5 bases from V and 0 bases from J, leaving 14 bases between. Germline assignment: CDR1 SEHNR and CDR2 FQNEAQ (reference sequence). The CDR3 totals 16 residues. The repertoire was sequenced with immunoSEQ multiplex PCR; TCRdb's copy has only in-frame clones and lacks some. The sample comprises approximately 2.5 million clones, around nine tenths of which are singletons, and over 0.12% rests with the top ten. The receptor was derived from a man aged 18 to 30 in good health. Input material: naive CD4+ T cells sorted from blood. As for subset: CD45RA+ positively selected. The genes are TRBV7-9 and TRBJ2-1; D tentatively fits TRBD1 or TRBD2 (5 bases each). The CDR3 nucleotides read TGTGCCAGCAGCCGGGCGCCAGGGAGCTCCTACAATGAGCAGTTCTTC. Its protein product is CASSRAPGSSYNEQFF.